These 19 T cell receptor beta chains were all obtained from the same sample, sequenced in a study of response to subunit inactivated influenza vaccine. TCRdb passed the RT-PCR reads through MiXCR, listing each CDR3 protein once. The table lists around 580,000 distinct CDR3 sequences, 10% to 15% of them singletons, with roughly a tenth in the top ten. The material sequenced was PBMCs from blood, taken on the day of vaccination. Receptor source: a man aged 50 to 60 who received an inactivated influenza vaccine.

This clonotype came up a few times. The genes are TRBV20-1 and TRBJ2-5; D ambiguous. This CDR3 region has 11 residues. The V and J ends lost 4 bases and 4 bases respectively, with 7 bases between them. Looked up from germline, CDR1 is DFQATT and CDR2 is SNEGSKA (reference sequence). CDR3 bases: TGCAGTGCTATGCTCCGAGAGACCCAGTACTTC. This encodes CSAMLRETQYF.

This clonotype was counted only a few times. The chain employs TRBV5-1 and TRBJ2-1, with D perhaps matching TRBD1 (6 bases). The CDR3 totals 18 residues. V lost 0 bases to trimming and J lost 0 bases, with 16 bases between them. In germline, CDR1 is SGHRS, CDR2 YFSETQ. The CDR3: CASSLGPRDTHSYNEQFF. The CDR3 DNA reads as TGCGCCAGCAGCTTGGGGCCAAGGGACACCCACTCCTACAATGAGCAGTTCTTC.

This clonotype appeared once. The chain is built from TRBV28 and TRBJ2-7; 7 bases are a match to TRBD1. The CDR3 covers 18 residues. Germline CDR1 and CDR2: MDHEN and SYDVKM. V dropped 8 bases and J dropped 2; count of bases not matched to a gene: 21. The CDR3 DNA is TGTGCCAGCGGAAGTTTTTGGGACCGGGACAGCAACCCCTACGAGCAGTACTTC. It codes for CASGSFWDRDSNPYEQYF.

The V gene is TRBV28, the J gene TRBJ2-3, with 8 nucleotides matching TRBD1. In germline, CDR1 is MDHEN, CDR2 SYDVKM. Trimming cost V 5 bases and J 2 bases; bases outside gene matches: 12. CDR3 length: 17 amino acids. CDR3 sequence: CASSQWTGRGYTDTQYF. The CDR3 bases are TGTGCCAGCAGTCAGTGGACAGGGCGGGGTTACACAGATACGCAGTATTTT. Full variable domain (remainder filled in from reference TRBV28 and TRBJ2-3): DVKVTQSSRYLVKRTGEKVFLECVQDMDHENMFWYRQDPGLGLRLIYFSYDVKMKEKGDIPEGYSVSREKKERFSLILESASTNQTSMYLCASSQWTGRGYTDTQYFGPGTRLTVL.

This clonotype was seen a few times. A junction boundary mismatches the germline segment, possibly from a read error. V gene TRBV6-1 combines with J gene TRBJ1-1; 9 positions agree with TRBD1. This CDR3 comprises 14 residues. Germline V gives CDR1 MNHNS, CDR2 SASEGT. This chain's CDR3 is CASREGTGSTEAFF. The CDR3 DNA follows: TGTGCCAGCAGGGAAGGGACAGGGAGCACTGAAGCTTTCTTT.

This clonotype was found a few times. The chain combines TRBV28 with TRBJ2-2; 10 bases are a match to TRBD2. Germline CDR1 MDHEN, CDR2 SYDVKM. V lost 2 bases, J lost 4 bases, and 7 bases stayed unmatched. The CDR3 has 17 residues. CDR3 bases: TGTGCCAGCAGTTTACGGCAAGGACTAGCGGTCACCGGGGAGCTGTTTTTT. It encodes CASSLRQGLAVTGELFF.

The chain joins TRBV5-6 to TRBJ1-1, with a weak D call TRBD1 (5 bases). CDR3 length: 14 residues. With 1 base removed from V and 7 bases from J, the gap between germline ends came to 14 bases. Germline loops: CDR1 SGHDT, CDR2 YYEEEE. This CDR3 is CASSLRSGAGEAFF. The CDR3 nucleotides are TGTGCCAGCAGCTTGAGGTCTGGGGCGGGTGAAGCTTTCTTT. The entire variable domain, with the rest obtained from reference TRBV5-6 and TRBJ1-1, is as follows: DAGVTQSPTHLIKTRGQQVTLRCSPKSGHDTVSWYQQALGQGPQFIFQYYEEEERQRGNFPDRFSGHQFPNYSSELNVNALLLGDSALYLCASSLRSGAGEAFFGQGTRLTVV.

This clonotype has just a few counts. The CDR3 loop reads CSARTSYNEQFF. The CDR3 DNA reads TGCAGTGCTCGTACCTCCTACAATGAGCAGTTCTTC. V gene TRBV20-1 combines with J gene TRBJ2-1; D ambiguous. Germline CDR1 reads DFQATT; CDR2 reads SNEGSKA (reference sequence). This CDR3 spans 12 amino acids. The germline V and J ends were trimmed by 5 bases and 0 bases, with 5 bases remaining between them.

Only a few counts were recorded for this clonotype. The junction shows a germline mismatch at one end, possibly a read error. This chain joins TRBV7-9 and TRBJ2-5; D is unresolved. The CDR3 has 9 amino acids. Per germline, CDR1 SEHNR and CDR2 FQNEAQ (reference sequence). CDR3: CASSSSLHF. The CDR3 region has the DNA TGTGCCAGCAGCTCGAGTTTACACTTC.

There are a few counts of this clonotype. The chain carries TRBV6-2 or TRBV6-3 and TRBJ2-3; D is possibly TRBD2 (5 bases). Germline V gene sequence: CDR1 MNHEY, CDR2 SVGEGT. The V end lost 7 bases, the J end lost 9 bases, and 17 bases lay between the germline ends. The CDR3 extends over 13 amino acids. As DNA, the CDR3 is TGTGCCAGCAAAAGCGAGGAGGCAAGCACGCAGTATTTT. Translating it yields CASKSEEASTQYF.

The rearrangement links TRBV20-1 to TRBJ2-7; 7 bases match TRBD2. J was trimmed by 4 bases and V by 4 bases; bases with no gene match: 10. This CDR3 comprises 14 residues. Germline V lookup: CDR1 DFQATT, CDR2 SNEGSKA (reference sequence). The CDR3 DNA reads as TGCAGTGCTAAGCCCACCGGGAGGTTGTACGAGCAGTACTTC. It is translated as CSAKPTGRLYEQYF.

This clonotype was seen more than once but under ten times. This chain joins TRBV30 and TRBJ2-1; 7 nucleotides align to TRBD2. Germline lookup yields CDR1 GTSNPN and CDR2 SVGIG (reference sequence). The CDR3 is 12 residues long. With V trimmed by 2 bases and J by 13 bases, 8 bases remained unmatched. The CDR3 region is CAWSTQAGLQFF. Written as DNA, the CDR3 is TGTGCCTGGAGTACCCAAGCGGGACTTCAGTTCTTC.

This clonotype turned up a few times. V usage is TRBV28 and J usage is TRBJ2-7; 9 bases are shared with TRBD1. Trimming removed 6 bases from V and 1 base from J; junction bases left unmatched: 19. Germline V CDR1 and CDR2: MDHEN, SYDVKM. There are 19 residues in the CDR3. This CDR3 is CASSSPPGQGSLQSYEQYF. The DNA for the CDR3 is TGTGCCAGCAGCTCTCCCCCGGGACAGGGATCACTGCAATCCTACGAGCAGTACTTC.

V gene TRBV12-3 or TRBV12-4 combines with J gene TRBJ1-6, with 7 nucleotides matching TRBD1. V dropped 6 bases and J dropped 4; count of bases not matched to a gene: 9. This CDR3 spans 16 amino acids. As DNA, the CDR3 is TGTGCCAGCAGCCCTGGGACAGCCTCGTATAATTCACCCCTCCACTTT. This encodes CASSPGTASYNSPLHF.

This clonotype has more than one count but fewer than ten. V is TRBV7-9 and J is TRBJ2-1; 7 bases map to TRBD2. With V trimmed by 5 bases and J by 10 bases, 11 bases remained unmatched. The CDR3 runs 14 residues. CDR1 is SEHNR, CDR2 FQNEAQ, per germline (reference sequence). CDR3 sequence reads: CASSALANSGEQFF. The CDR3 DNA is TGTGCCAGCAGCGCACTAGCGAACAGTGGGGAGCAGTTCTTC.

The chain links TRBV7-2 to TRBJ2-1, with 14 positions matching TRBD2. With 3 bases clipped from V and 7 bases from J, the junction kept 5 bases outside the gene matches. The CDR3 covers 16 residues. Germline CDR1 is SGHTA and CDR2 is FQGNSA. In DNA form, the CDR3 reads TGTGCCAGCAGCTTGCAGGGACTAGCGGGAGTAAATGAGCAGTTCTTC. This encodes CASSLQGLAGVNEQFF. The entire variable domain, with the rest obtained from reference TRBV7-2 and TRBJ2-1, is as follows: GAGVSQSPSNKVTEKGKDVELRCDPISGHTALYWYRQSLGQGLEFLIYFQGNSAPDKSGLPSDRFSAERTGGSVSTLTIQRTQQEDSAVYLCASSLQGLAGVNEQFFGPGTRLTVL.

The chain has TRBV6-2 or TRBV6-3 and TRBJ1-4; TRBD1 might be the D (5 bases). The V end lost 6 bases, the J end lost 4 bases, and 15 bases lay between the germline ends. Germline V gene lookup returns CDR1 MNHEY and CDR2 SVGEGT. The CDR3 is made up of 15 amino acids. CDR3 sequence reads: CASRNPGRINEKLFF. Written as DNA, the CDR3 is TGTGCCAGCAGGAATCCGGGACGGATTAATGAAAAACTGTTTTTT.

This clonotype was counted only a few times. J is TRBJ2-1 and V is TRBV11-1; 13 bases fit TRBD2. V gave up 5 bases and J gave up 1 base; unmatched junction bases: 14. CDR1 is SGHAT and CDR2 is FQDESV in the germline V gene (reference sequence). The CDR3 sequence is 20 residues long. In DNA form, the CDR3 reads TGTGCCAGCAGCCCGCAACTAGCGGGGGGGCCTAGGGGTTCCTACAATGAGCAGTTCTTC. Translation gives CASSPQLAGGPRGSYNEQFF.

V gene TRBV10-3 combines with J gene TRBJ1-3; D not certain. The V gene lost 0 bases and the J gene lost 2 bases, with 8 bases spanning the gap. The length of the CDR3 is 15 residues. Germline V gene lookup returns CDR1 ENHRY and CDR2 SYGVKD. CDR3 sequence: CAISESRAAGNTIYF. The CDR3 DNA reads as TGTGCCATCAGTGAGTCGAGGGCAGCTGGAAACACCATATATTTT.